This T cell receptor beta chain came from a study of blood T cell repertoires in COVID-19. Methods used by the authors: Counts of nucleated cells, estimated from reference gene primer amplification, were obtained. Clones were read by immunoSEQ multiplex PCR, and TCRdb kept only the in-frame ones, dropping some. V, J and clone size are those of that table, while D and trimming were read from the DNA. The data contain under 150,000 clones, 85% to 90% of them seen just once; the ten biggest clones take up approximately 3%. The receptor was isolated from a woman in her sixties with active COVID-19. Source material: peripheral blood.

CDR3 coding DNA: TGCGCCAGCAGTGAGACTGTCCCTCGCCAGACCCAGTACTTC. Protein sequence: CASSETVPRQTQYF. J is TRBJ2-5 and V is TRBV10-2; D uncertain. The CDR3 length is 14 residues. V lost 2 bases and J lost 6, with 13 bases in between. Per the germline V gene, CDR1 is WSHSY and CDR2 is SAAADI.